This record looks at one T cell receptor beta chain sequence and its context. The method was immunoSEQ multiplex PCR; TCRdb's version includes in-frame clones alone and lacks a portion of them. Found here are approximately 360,000 clones, roughly four fifths of them singletons; the top ten hold about 5.4%. Participants, roughly 18 to 90 years old, spanned fewer than 25 US areas. Germline V gives CDR1 MNHEY, CDR2 SVGAGI. The V gene end was trimmed by 9 bases and the J gene end by 7 bases; junction bases not matched to a gene: 7. The CDR3 extends over 13 amino acids. This specimen belongs to a study of blood T cell repertoires in COVID-19.

This rearrangement joins TRBV6-5 to TRBJ2-7, with 12 bases fitting TRBD2. The sequenced material came from PBMCs or T cells enriched from blood (not recorded which). The clonotype originates from a woman in her forties or fifties who had recovered from COVID-19. CDR3 coding DNA: TGTGCCAGTCGGCGACTAGCGGGGGATGAGCAGTACTTC. It codes for CASRRLAGDEQYF.